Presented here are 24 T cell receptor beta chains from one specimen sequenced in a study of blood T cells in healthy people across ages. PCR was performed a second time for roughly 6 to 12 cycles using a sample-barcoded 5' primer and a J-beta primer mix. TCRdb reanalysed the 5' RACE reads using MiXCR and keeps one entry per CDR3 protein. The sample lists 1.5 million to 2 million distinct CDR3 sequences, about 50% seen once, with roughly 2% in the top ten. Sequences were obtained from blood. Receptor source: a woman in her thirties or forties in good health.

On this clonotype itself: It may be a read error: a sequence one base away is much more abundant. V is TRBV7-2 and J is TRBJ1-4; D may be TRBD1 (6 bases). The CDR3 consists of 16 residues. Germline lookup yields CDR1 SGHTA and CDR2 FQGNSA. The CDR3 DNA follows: TGTGCCGGCAGGGGCCAATCGGGCTCGACTAATGAAAAACTGTTTTTT. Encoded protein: CAGRGQSGSTNEKLFF.

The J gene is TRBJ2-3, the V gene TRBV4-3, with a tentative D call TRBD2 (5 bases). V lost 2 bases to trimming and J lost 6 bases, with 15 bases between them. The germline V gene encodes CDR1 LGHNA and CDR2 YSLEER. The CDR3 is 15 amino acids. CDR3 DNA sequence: TGCGCCAGCAGCCAACACCCCGGGGTTCCGGATACGCAGTATTTT. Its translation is CASSQHPGVPDTQYF.

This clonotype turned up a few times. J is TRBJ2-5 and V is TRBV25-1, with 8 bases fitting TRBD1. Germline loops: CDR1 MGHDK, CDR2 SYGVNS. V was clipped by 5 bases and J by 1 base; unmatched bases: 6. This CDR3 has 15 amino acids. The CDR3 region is CASSLPTGVQETQYF. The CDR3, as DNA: TGTGCCAGCAGTCTCCCGACAGGGGTCCAAGAGACCCAGTACTTC.

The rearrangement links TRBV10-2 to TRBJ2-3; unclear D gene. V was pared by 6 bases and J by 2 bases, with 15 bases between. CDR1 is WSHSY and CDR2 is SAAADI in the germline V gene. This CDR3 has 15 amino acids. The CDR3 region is CASRTLSDDTDTQYF. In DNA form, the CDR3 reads TGCGCCAGCAGGACGCTTTCCGATGACACAGATACGCAGTATTTT.

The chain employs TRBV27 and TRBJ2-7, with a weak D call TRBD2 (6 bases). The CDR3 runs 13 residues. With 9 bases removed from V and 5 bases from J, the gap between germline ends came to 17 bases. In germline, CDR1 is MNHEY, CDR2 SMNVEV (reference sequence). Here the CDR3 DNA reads TGTGCCAGTGGGAGGACGTCCGGAAACGAGCAGTACTTC. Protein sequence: CASGRTSGNEQYF.

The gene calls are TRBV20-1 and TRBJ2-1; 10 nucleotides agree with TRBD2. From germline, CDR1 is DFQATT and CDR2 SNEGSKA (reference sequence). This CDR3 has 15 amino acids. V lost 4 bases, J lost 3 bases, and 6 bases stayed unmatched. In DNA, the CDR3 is TGCAGTGCTACAGATCCTAGCGGGGGCTACAATGAGCAGTTCTTC. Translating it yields CSATDPSGGYNEQFF.

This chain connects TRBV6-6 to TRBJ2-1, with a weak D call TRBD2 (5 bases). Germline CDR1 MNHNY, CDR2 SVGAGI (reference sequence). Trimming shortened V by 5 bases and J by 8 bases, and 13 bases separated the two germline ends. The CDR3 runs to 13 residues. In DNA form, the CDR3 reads TGTGCCAGCAGTGACACTAGTATGTATGAGCAGTTCTTC. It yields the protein CASSDTSMYEQFF.

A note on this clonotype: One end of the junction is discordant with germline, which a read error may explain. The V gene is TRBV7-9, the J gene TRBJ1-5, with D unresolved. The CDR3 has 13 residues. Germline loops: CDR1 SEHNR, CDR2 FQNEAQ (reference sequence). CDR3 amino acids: CASSTREAQPQHF. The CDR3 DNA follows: TGTGCCAGCAGCACCCGTGAGGCCCAGCCTCAGCATTTT. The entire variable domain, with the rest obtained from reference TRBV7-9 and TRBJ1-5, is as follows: DTGVSQNPRHKITKRGQNVTFRCDPISEHNRLYWYRQTLGQGPEFLTYFQNEAQLEKSRLLSDRFSAERPKGSFSTLEIQRTEQGDSAMYLCASSTREAQPQHFGDGTRLSIL.

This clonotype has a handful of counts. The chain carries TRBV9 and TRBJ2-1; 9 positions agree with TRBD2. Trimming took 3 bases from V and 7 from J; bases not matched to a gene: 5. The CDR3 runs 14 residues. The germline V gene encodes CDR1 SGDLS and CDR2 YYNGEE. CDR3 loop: CASSGVAGVNEQFF. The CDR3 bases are TGTGCCAGCAGCGGAGTAGCGGGGGTAAATGAGCAGTTCTTC.

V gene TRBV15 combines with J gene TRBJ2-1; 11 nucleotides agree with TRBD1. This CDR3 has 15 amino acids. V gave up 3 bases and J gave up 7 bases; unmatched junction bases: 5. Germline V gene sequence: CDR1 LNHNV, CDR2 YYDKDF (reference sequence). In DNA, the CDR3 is TGTGCCACCAGCAGGGGGGGACAGGGGGTGAATGAGCAGTTCTTC. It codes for CATSRGGQGVNEQFF.

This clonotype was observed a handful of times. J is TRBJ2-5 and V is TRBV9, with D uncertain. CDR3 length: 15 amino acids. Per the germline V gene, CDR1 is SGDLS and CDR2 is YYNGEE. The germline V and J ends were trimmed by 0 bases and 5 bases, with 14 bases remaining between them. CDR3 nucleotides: TGTGCCAGCAGCGTAGTAGACTCCTTTTGGGAGACCCAGTACTTC. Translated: CASSVVDSFWETQYF.

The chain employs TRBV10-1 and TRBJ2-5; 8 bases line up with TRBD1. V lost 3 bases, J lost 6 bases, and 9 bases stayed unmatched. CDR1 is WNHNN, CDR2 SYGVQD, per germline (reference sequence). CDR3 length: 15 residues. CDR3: CASSEPGQVPQTQYF. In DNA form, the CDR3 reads TGCGCCAGCAGTGAACCGGGACAGGTGCCCCAGACCCAGTACTTC.

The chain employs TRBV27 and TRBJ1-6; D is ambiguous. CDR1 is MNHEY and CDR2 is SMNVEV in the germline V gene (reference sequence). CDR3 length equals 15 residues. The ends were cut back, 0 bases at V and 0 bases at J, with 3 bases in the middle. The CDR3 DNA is TGTGCCAGCAGTTTATCCCGCTCCTATAATTCACCCCTCCACTTT. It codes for CASSLSRSYNSPLHF.

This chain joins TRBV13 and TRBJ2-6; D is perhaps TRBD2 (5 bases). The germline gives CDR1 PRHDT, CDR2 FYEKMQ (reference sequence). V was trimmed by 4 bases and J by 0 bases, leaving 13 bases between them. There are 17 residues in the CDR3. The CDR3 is CASSSSTGSSGANVLTF. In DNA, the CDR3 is TGTGCCAGCAGCTCCTCTACTGGGAGCTCTGGGGCCAACGTCCTGACTTTC.

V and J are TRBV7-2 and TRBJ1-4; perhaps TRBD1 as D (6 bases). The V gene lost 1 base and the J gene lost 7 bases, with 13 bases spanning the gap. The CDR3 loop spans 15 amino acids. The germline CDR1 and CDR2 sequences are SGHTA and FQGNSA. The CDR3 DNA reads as TGTGCCAGCAGCTTAGTAACGGGCAGGGGTGAAAAACTGTTTTTT. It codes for CASSLVTGRGEKLFF.

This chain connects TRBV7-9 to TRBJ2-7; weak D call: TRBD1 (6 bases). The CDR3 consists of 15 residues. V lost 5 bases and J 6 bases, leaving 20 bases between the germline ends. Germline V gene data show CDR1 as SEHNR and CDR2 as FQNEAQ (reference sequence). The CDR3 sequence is CASSPSQVQGAEQYF. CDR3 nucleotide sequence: TGTGCCAGCAGCCCGAGTCAGGTACAGGGTGCCGAGCAGTACTTC.

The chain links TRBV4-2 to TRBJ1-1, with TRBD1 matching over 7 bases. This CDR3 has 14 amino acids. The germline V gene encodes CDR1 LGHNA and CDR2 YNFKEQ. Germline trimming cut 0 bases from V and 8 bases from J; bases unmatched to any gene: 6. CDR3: CASSQDWRGREAFF. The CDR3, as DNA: TGTGCCAGCAGCCAAGATTGGAGGGGGCGGGAAGCTTTCTTT.

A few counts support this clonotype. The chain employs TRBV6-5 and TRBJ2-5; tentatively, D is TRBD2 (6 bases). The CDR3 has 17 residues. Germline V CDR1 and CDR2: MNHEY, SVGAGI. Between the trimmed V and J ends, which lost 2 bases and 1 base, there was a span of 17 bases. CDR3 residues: CASSYRGIGNRQETQYF. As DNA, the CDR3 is TGTGCCAGCAGTTACCGGGGGATCGGGAACCGCCAAGAGACCCAGTACTTC.

CDR3 DNA sequence: TGTGCCACCCTAATCCGGGACAAGAGGAACGTTCAGTACTTC. This sequence encodes CATLIRDKRNVQYF. The chain uses TRBV28 and TRBJ2-4, with D perhaps TRBD1 (6 bases). The germline V gene has CDR1 MDHEN and CDR2 SYDVKM. Deletions cut 10 bases from V and 11 bases from J, with 24 bases between. The CDR3 consists of 14 residues. The whole variable domain, filled in from reference TRBV28 and TRBJ2-4, reads DVKVTQSSRYLVKRTGEKVFLECVQDMDHENMFWYRQDPGLGLRLIYFSYDVKMKEKGDIPEGYSVSREKKERFSLILESASTNQTSMYLCATLIRDKRNVQYFGAGTRLSVL.

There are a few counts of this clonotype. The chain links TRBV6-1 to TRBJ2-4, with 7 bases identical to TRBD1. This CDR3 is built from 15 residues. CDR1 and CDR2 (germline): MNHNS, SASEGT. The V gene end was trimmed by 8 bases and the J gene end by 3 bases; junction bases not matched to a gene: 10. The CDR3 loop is CASRPQTGVKNIQYF. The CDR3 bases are TGTGCCAGCCGACCCCAAACAGGGGTCAAAAACATTCAGTACTTC.

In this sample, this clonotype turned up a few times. The CDR3 DNA follows: TGCGCCAGCAGCCAAGAACGGGGAAGGGACTATAATTCACCCCTCCACTTT. Translated: CASSQERGRDYNSPLHF. The chain carries TRBV4-1 and TRBJ1-6; D remains ambiguous. CDR1 is MGHRA, CDR2 YSYEKL, per germline. V lost 0 bases, J lost 3 bases, and 12 bases lay in between. This CDR3 is built from 17 residues.

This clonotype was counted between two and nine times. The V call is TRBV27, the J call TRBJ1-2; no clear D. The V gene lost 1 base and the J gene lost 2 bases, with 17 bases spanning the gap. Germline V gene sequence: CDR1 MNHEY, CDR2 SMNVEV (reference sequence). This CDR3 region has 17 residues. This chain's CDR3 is CASSLFPGAPNNYGYTF. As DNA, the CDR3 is TGTGCCAGCAGTTTATTTCCGGGTGCCCCCAACAACTATGGCTACACCTTC.

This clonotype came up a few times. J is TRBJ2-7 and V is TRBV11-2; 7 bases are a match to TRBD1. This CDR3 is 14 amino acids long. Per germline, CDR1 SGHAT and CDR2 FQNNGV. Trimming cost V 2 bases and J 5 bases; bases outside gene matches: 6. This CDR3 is CASSLFDRVHEQYF. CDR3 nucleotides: TGTGCCAGCAGCTTATTCGACAGGGTCCACGAGCAGTACTTC. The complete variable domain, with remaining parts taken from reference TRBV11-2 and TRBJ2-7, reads EAGVAQSPRYKIIEKRQSVAFWCNPISGHATLYWYQQILGQGPKLLIQFQNNGVVDDSQLPKDRFSAERLKGVDSTLKIQPAKLEDSAVYLCASSLFDRVHEQYFGPGTRLTVT.

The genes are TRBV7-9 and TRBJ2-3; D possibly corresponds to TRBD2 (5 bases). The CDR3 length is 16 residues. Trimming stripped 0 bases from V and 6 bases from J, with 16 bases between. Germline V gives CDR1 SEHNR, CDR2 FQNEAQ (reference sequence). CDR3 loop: CASSLARPRSGDTQYF. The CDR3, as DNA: TGTGCCAGCAGCTTAGCTAGGCCCCGGAGCGGCGATACGCAGTATTTT.